The following is a T cell receptor beta chain sequence with its context. Its antigen is undetermined. This specimen comes from a study of blood T cells in healthy people across ages. Overall study results and limits: When set beside aged donors, long-lived donors presented more naive CD4+ cells and higher diversity.

Sample-barcoded 5' priming and a J-beta primer mix drove a second PCR of about 6 to 12 cycles. TCRdb re-derived calls from the 5' RACE reads in MiXCR, one entry per CDR3 protein. Of some 890,000 distinct CDR3 sequences detected, around 29% appear once; the ten largest clones hold 9.5% to 13%. The V gene lost 4 bases and the J gene lost 3 bases, with 10 bases spanning the gap. CDR3 length: 12 amino acids. The germline V gene encodes CDR1 DFQATT and CDR2 SNEGSKA (reference sequence). These data were likewise used in another study, on T cells of mothers and their children.

Sequenced input: blood. This TCR came from a woman in her thirties or forties in good health. V is TRBV20-1 and J is TRBJ2-7; D is possibly TRBD1 (5 bases). DNA for the CDR3: TGCAGTGCTAAGACAGCCCTCTACGAGCAGTACTTC. Translation: CSAKTALYEQYF.